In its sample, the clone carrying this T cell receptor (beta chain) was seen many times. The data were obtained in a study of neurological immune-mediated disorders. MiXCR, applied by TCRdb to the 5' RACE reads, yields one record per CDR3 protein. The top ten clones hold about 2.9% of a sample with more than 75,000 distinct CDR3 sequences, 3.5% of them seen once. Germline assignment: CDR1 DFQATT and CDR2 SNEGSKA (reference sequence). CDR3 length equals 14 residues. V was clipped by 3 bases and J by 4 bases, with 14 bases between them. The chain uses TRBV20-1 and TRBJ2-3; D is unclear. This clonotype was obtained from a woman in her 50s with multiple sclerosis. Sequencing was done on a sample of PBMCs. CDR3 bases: TGCAGTGCTAGGAGCTTGGGTGGGGCAGATACGCAGTATTTT. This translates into CSARSLGGADTQYF.